These 2 T cell receptor beta chains came from one sample sequenced in a study of T cell repertoires in cytomegalovirus infection. One entry per CDR3 protein, called by TCRdb with MiXCR from the reads. The sample yields hundreds of thousands of distinct CDR3 sequences, around 11% seen once. Sequences were obtained from PBMCs. The receptors originated from a human donor in good health (CMV status not recorded). Some clones in this sample may be carry-over from other donors' samples.

This clonotype was detected many times. The chain uses TRBV20-1 and TRBJ2-1; 8 bases fit TRBD2. The germline gives CDR1 DFQATT, CDR2 SNEGSKA (reference sequence). J lost 4 bases, V lost 5 bases, and 13 bases had no gene match. The CDR3 covers 16 residues. The DNA for the CDR3 is TGCAGTGCTCGATCTCAATCGGGGGGGCGTTACAATGAGCAGTTCTTC. Encoded protein: CSARSQSGGRYNEQFF.

This clonotype was counted a few times. V and J are TRBV5-1 and TRBJ1-1; TRBD1 matches 7 bases. The trim removed 4 bases at V and 0 bases at J, leaving 6 bases unmatched. This CDR3 spans 15 amino acids. Germline-derived CDR1 and CDR2 are SGHRS and YFSETQ. The CDR3 loop reads CASSIAGGMNTEAFF. The CDR3, as DNA: TGCGCCAGCAGCATCGCAGGGGGGATGAACACTGAAGCTTTCTTT.